One T cell receptor (beta chain) is described in this entry. These data come from a study of neoadjuvant anti-PD-1 for oral cavity cancer. The repertoire was sequenced with immunoSEQ multiplex PCR; TCRdb's copy has only in-frame clones and lacks some. The sample lists 7,000 or so clones, less than 45% occurring once. This CDR3 contains 17 residues. The germline CDR1 and CDR2 sequences are SGHVS and FQNEAQ. Unmatched junction bases numbered 9, after V lost 5 bases and J lost 0 bases. The rearrangement links TRBV7-8 to TRBJ2-1; 8 bases line up with TRBD1. The source material was tumor tissue, sampled before nivolumab (anti-PD-1) treatment. The TCR originated in a person aged 35-80 years with oral cavity squamous cell carcinoma. The CDR3 coding sequence is TGTGCCAGCAGCCCTGGACAGGGATTAAGCTCCTACAATGAGCAGTTCTTC. Protein sequence: CASSPGQGLSSYNEQFF.